This record looks at one TCR beta chain sequence and its context. As yet, its antigen is unknown. Looked up from germline, CDR1 is MNHEY and CDR2 is SVGAGI. The CDR3 has 15 amino acids. J lost 5 bases, V lost 5 bases, and 7 bases had no gene match. The treatment is: oral pan-JAK inhibitor, 5-10 mg twice daily. These data belong to a study of CD8+ T cells in alopecia areata. Study-wide results and caveats: With tofacitinib ongoing, many expanded lesional clones persisted in both scalp and blood. TCR sharing across patients was less clear than in mice, possibly HLA-related. Tofacitinib produced a significant decrease in scalp clonality and in expanded CD8+ clones among the top 100.

cDNA serving as the sequencing template came from extracted, reverse transcribed RNA. Clones were read by immunoSEQ multiplex PCR, and TCRdb kept only the in-frame ones, dropping some. The profile shows 150,000 to 200,000 clones, about 60% of them singletons. The sequence was obtained from a human donor with alopecia areata. The V call is TRBV6-5, the J call TRBJ1-5, with 9 bases lining up with TRBD1. This sample comprised CD4+ T cells sorted from blood, obtained at week 24, from a patient treated with tofacitinib. The CDR3 region is CASSNQDRGDQPQHF. CDR3 DNA sequence: TGTGCCAGCAGTAACCAGGACAGGGGTGATCAGCCCCAGCATTTT.